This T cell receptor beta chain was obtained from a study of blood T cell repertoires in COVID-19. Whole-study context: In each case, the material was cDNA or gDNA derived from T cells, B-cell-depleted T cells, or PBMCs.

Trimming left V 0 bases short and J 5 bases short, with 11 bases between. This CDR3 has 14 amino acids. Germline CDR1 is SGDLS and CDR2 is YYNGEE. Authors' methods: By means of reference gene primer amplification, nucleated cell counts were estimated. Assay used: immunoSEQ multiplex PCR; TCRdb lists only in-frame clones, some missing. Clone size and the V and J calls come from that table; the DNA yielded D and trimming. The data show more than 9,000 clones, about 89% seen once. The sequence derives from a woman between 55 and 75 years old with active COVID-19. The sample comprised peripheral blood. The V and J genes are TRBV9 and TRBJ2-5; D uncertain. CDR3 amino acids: CASSVGPTGETQYF. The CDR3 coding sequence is TGTGCCAGCAGCGTAGGGCCCACCGGGGAGACCCAGTACTTC. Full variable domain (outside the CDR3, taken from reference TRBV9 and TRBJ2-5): DSGVTQTPKHLITATGQRVTLRCSPRSGDLSVYWYQQSLDQGLQFLIQYYNGEERAKGNILERFSAQQFPDLHSELNLSSLELGDSALYFCASSVGPTGETQYFGPGTRLLVL.